This TCR beta chain is drawn from a study of metastatic and nonmetastatic thyroid tumors. About the study: Samples came from malignant and benign thyroid patients, and repertoires were compared across blood and tumor or nodule tissue.

As regards this clone: The target antigen is unknown.

The study's findings and limits: Benign nodules were reported to have significantly lower TCR beta diversity than malignant thyroid tumors, in blood and tumor.

Not a single patient had been given any form of treatment at any point before undergoing thyroid surgery. The germline V gene has CDR1 MDHEN and CDR2 SYDVKM. The V end lost 3 bases, the J end lost 4 bases, and 12 bases lay between the germline ends. CDR3 size: 14 residues. Per the original methods: Variation in CDR3 across clinicopathological groups served as the basis for constructing a distant-metastasis classifier in papillary thyroid cancer. Using MiXCR, TCRdb re-called clones from the PCR reads. The V and J calls come from TCRdb's annotation, not from the publication. The table includes approximately 14,000 clones, 25% to 35% detected once.

The clonotype originates from a male donor with papillary thyroid cancer or a benign thyroid nodule (not recorded which). Some clones in this sample may be carry-over from other donors' samples. The chain joins TRBV28 to TRBJ2-5; D is undetermined. Sequencing input: tumor tissue. The CDR3 region has the DNA TGTGCCAGCAGTTTGTCGGAAGGGCTAGAGACCCAGTACTTC. Encoded protein: CASSLSEGLETQYF.